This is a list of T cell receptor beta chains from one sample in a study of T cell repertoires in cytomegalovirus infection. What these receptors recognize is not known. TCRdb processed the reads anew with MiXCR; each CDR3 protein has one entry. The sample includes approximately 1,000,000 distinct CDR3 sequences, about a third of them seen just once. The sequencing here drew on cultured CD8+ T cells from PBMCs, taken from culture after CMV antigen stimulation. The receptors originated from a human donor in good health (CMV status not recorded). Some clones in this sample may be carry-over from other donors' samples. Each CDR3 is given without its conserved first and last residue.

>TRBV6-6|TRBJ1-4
ASSYTVDNEKLF
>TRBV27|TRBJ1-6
ASSDRGDPYSPLH
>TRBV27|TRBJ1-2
ASSSPLGLGYT
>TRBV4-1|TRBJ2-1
ASSQVTGPRGYNEQF
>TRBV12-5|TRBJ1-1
ASGFWGNTEAF
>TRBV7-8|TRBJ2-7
ASSPRLAGGLSYEQY
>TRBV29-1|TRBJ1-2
SVEIGGHGYT
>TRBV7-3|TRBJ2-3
ASSLRAGVTPGGTDTQY
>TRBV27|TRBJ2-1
ASSPTRGSGEQF
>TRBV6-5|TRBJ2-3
ASSYSADSTDTQY
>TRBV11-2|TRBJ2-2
ASSLFPSGGSGELF